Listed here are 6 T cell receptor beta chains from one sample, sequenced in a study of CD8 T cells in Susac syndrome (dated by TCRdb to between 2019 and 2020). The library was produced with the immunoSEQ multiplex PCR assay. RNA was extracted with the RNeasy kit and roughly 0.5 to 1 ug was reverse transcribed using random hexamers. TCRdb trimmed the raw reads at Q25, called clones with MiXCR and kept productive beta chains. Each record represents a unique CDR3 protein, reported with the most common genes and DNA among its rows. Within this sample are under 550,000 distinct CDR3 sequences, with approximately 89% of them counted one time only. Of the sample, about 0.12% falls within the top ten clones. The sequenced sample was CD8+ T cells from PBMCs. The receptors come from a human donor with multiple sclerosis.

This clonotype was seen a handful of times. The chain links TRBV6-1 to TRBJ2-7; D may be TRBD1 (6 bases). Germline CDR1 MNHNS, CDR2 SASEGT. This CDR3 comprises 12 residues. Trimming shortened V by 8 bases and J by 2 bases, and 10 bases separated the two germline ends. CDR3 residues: CASGDTAYEQYF. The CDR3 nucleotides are TGTGCCAGCGGGGACACCGCCTACGAGCAGTACTTC.

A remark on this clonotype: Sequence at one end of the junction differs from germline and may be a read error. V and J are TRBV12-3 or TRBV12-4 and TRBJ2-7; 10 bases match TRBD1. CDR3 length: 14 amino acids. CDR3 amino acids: CASSLGQGPYEQHF. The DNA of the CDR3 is TGTGCCAGCAGTTTGGGACAGGGGCCTTACGAGCAGCACTTC.

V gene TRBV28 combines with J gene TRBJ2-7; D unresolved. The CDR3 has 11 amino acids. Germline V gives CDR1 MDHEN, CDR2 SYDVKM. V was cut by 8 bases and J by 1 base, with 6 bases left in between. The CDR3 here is CASGRSYEQYF. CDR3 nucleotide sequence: TGTGCCAGCGGGCGATCCTACGAGCAGTACTTC.

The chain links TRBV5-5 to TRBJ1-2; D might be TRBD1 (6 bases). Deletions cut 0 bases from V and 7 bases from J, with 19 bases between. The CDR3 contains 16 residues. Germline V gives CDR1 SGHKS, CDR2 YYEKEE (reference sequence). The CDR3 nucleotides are TGTGCCAGCAGCTTGGCCATCGGCAGGGGTGCTTCTGGCTACACCTTC. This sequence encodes CASSLAIGRGASGYTF.

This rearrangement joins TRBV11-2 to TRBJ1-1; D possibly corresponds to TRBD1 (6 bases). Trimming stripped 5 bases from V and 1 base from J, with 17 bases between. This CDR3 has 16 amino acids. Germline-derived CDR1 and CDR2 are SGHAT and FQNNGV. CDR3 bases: TGTGCCAGCAGCGTATACAGGGACACGACGAACACTGAAGCTTTCTTT. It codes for CASSVYRDTTNTEAFF.

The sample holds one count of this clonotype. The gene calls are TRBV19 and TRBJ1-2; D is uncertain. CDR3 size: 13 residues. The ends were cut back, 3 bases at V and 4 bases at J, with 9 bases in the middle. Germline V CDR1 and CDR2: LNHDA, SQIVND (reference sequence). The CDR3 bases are TGTGCCAGTAGTATGGAGCGGTTCTATGGCTACACCTTC. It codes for CASSMERFYGYTF.